These T cell receptor beta chains were read from a single sample in a study of tumor and adjacent non-tumor tissue in lung cancer. MiXCR was run by TCRdb on the multiplex PCR reads, yielding one entry per CDR3 protein. Altogether about 200,000 distinct CDR3 sequences are present, 71% being singletons, with the ten largest covering roughly 24%. The specimen was lung tumor tissue. Every receptor here comes from a man aged 55 to 70 with non-small cell lung cancer. Each CDR3 is given with its conserved first and last residue. Each record gives: D gene, V gene, J gene, clone size, CDR3 protein, CDR3 DNA. D genes are given only for firm matches. Clone size, where shown, is once, few, many, or a class for clones that have expanded.

NA,TRBV20-1,TRBJ2-2,few,CSARPTAGYTGELFF,TGCAGTGCTAGACCCACGGCAGGGTACACCGGGGAGCTGTTTTTT
NA,TRBV5-8,TRBJ2-3,NA,CASCGRAFSTYTQYF,TGTGCCAGCTGCGGGCGAGCTTTTAGCACATATACGCAGTATTTT
NA,TRBV12-3/TRBV12-4,TRBJ2-1,many,CASSLSSVGEQFF,TGTGCCAGCAGTTTATCTTCGGTAGGTGAGCAGTTCTTC
TRBD2,TRBV20-1,TRBJ2-3,NA,CNVGTSGKSDTQYF,TGCAATGTTGGGACTAGCGGGAAATCGGATACGCAGTATTTT
NA,TRBV20-1,TRBJ2-1,NA,CSTRGPVGNEQFF,TGCAGTACTAGAGGGCCAGTGGGCAATGAGCAGTTCTTC
NA,TRBV11-1,TRBJ2-7,NA,CASNLGGRNLREQYF,TGTGCCAGCAACTTAGGTGGCAGGAACCTACGCGAGCAGTACTTC
NA,TRBV28,TRBJ1-5,once,CASSLGINQSQHF,TGTGCCAGCAGTTTAGGTATCAATCAGTCCCAGCATTTT
TRBD2,TRBV11-2,TRBJ2-3,NA,CASSLRWRESTDTLYF,TGTGCCAGCAGCTTAAGATGGCGGGAGAGCACAGATACGCTGTATTTT
NA,TRBV20-1,TRBJ1-5,once,CTARDQQRDGQPQHF,TGCACTGCTAGAGATCAACAGAGGGATGGGCAGCCCCAGCATTTT
NA,TRBV12-3/TRBV12-4,TRBJ2-1,NA,CASRIGGSNEQFF,TGTGCCAGCAGAATCGGGGGTTCTAATGAGCAGTTCTTC
NA,TRBV12-3/TRBV12-4,TRBJ2-7,NA,CASRRAGSYQQYF,TGTGCCAGCAGGAGGGCGGGGTCCTACCAGCAGTACTTC
TRBD2,TRBV5-6,TRBJ2-5,few,CASTPGGSQETQYF,TGTGCCAGCACCCCGGGGGGGTCCCAAGAGACCCAGTACTTC
TRBD2,TRBV11-2,TRBJ2-7,NA,CTSSSVGLAGWGYEEYF,TGTACCAGCAGCTCCGTGGGACTAGCGGGGTGGGGTTACGAGGAGTACTTC
TRBD1,TRBV6-5,TRBJ1-6,NA,CASSYTTGTYTPLHF,TGTGCCAGCAGTTACACGACAGGGACTTATACACCCCTCCACTTT
NA,TRBV12-3/TRBV12-4,TRBJ2-3,NA,CTRTPVSTDTQYF,TGTACCAGAACCCCCGTTAGCACAGATACGCAGTATTTC
NA,TRBV20-1,TRBJ1-2,NA,CSAQPGLFYGNTF,TGCAGTGCGCAGCCGGGACTGTTCTATGGCAACACCTTC
NA,TRBV11-3,TRBJ2-5,once,CASNSHQETQYF,TGTGCCAGCAACTCACACCAAGAGACCCAGTACTTC
NA,TRBV20-1,TRBJ2-3,NA,CSPRWTDTQYF,TGCAGTCCTAGATGGACAGATACGCAGTATTTT
TRBD1,TRBV20-1,TRBJ1-6,few,CSARDSRVGGYSPLHF,TGCAGTGCCCGGGACAGTAGAGTGGGGGGGTATTCACCCCTCCACTTT
NA,TRBV30,TRBJ2-5,NA,CAWSMDSRGETQYF,TGTGCCTGGAGTATGGACAGTCGGGGAGAGACCCAGTACTTC
NA,TRBV11-2,TRBJ2-5,NA,CASSLDRTGRETQYF,TGTGCCAGCAGCTTGGACCGGACCGGACGAGAGACCCAGTACTTC
NA,TRBV20-1,TRBJ1-1,NA,CSAPQLGSDTDAFF,TGCAGTGCCCCGCAACTAGGGTCAGACACTGATGCTTTCTTT
TRBD1,TRBV20-1,TRBJ2-5,many,CSARQGSETQYF,TGCAGTGCCCGACAGGGAAGCGAGACCCAGTACTTC
NA,TRBV20-1,TRBJ1-3,NA,CSARGPGHSARNTIYF,TGCAGTGCTAGAGGACCCGGACATTCGGCGAGAAACACAATATATTTT
NA,TRBV6-1,TRBJ1-5,NA,CASTTDSNQPQHF,TGTGCCAGCACAACAGATAGCAATCAGCCCCAGCATTTT
TRBD1,TRBV6-5,TRBJ2-5,NA,CASSFQQGGQETHYF,TGTGCCAGCAGTTTTCAACAGGGGGGACAAGAGACCCATTACTTC
TRBD2,TRBV6-6,TRBJ2-1,NA,CASSYGGAYNEQFF,TGTGCCAGCAGTTACGGGGGGGCCTACAATGAGCAGTTCTTC
NA,TRBV28,TRBJ1-6,NA,CASRGEGGLYNSPLHF,TGTGCCAGCAGGGGAGAGGGGGGCCTCTATAATTCACCCCTCCACTTT
NA,TRBV20-1,TRBJ1-4,NA,CSARSGADNEKLFF,TGCAGTGCTAGATCCGGGGCAGATAATGAAAAACTGTTTTTT
TRBD2,TRBV12-3/TRBV12-4,TRBJ2-5,many,CASSLQGLAEETQYF,TGTGCCAGCAGTTTACAGGGACTAGCGGAAGAGACCCAGTACTTC
TRBD2,TRBV28,TRBJ2-1,NA,CASSSKLAGKYNEQFF,TGTGCCAGCAGTTCTAAACTAGCGGGGAAGTACAATGAGCAGTTCTTC
NA,TRBV20-1,TRBJ2-2,NA,CCARSVGNTGELFF,TGCTGTGCTAGGAGCGTGGGGAACACCGGGGAGCTGTTTTTT
NA,TRBV11-2,TRBJ2-7,NA,CAGSWSREQYF,TGTGCCGGCAGCTGGAGCAGGGAGCAGTACTTC
NA,TRBV12-3/TRBV12-4,TRBJ2-4,once,CASRSNILAKNIQYF,TGTGCCAGCAGATCGAACATTCTAGCCAAAAACATTCAGTACTTC
NA,TRBV5-1,TRBJ2-7,NA,CASSLEGRREYF,TGCGCCAGCAGCTTGGAGGGCCGTCGTGAGTACTTC
NA,TRBV11-2,TRBJ2-7,many,CASSSTPGLAYEQYF,TGTGCCAGCAGCTCGACCCCCGGGCTCGCCTACGAGCAGTACTTC
NA,TRBV11-2,TRBJ2-6,NA,CVSSPISEAKVLTF,TGTGTCAGCAGTCCTATCTCCGAGGCCAAAGTCCTGACCTTC
TRBD2,TRBV5-1,TRBJ2-3,NA,CASRPGLAGVRNTQYF,TGCGCCAGCAGACCAGGACTAGCGGGAGTAAGGAATACGCAGTATTTT
TRBD1,TRBV11-1,TRBJ2-2,NA,CASLRDRNTGELYF,TGTGCCAGCCTCCGGGACAGGAACACCGGGGAGCTGTATTTT
NA,TRBV12-3/TRBV12-4,TRBJ1-6,NA,CAGSSRDNSPLYF,TGTGCCGGCAGTTCACGGGATAATTCACCCCTGTACTTT
TRBD1,TRBV6-6,TRBJ2-7,NA,CASNYGQGYEQYF,TGTGCCAGCAATTACGGACAGGGGTACGAGCAGTACTTC
NA,TRBV6-1,TRBJ1-2,NA,CASSEIGLYGYAF,TGTGCCAGCAGTGAGATAGGACTTTACGGCTACGCCTTC
NA,TRBV6-5,TRBJ1-5,many,CASSLDPLNQPQHF,TGTGCCAGCAGTCTCGATCCGTTGAATCAGCCCCAGCATTTT
NA,TRBV6-5,TRBJ2-1,NA,CASSYSYRSISYNEQLF,TGTGCCAGCAGTTACTCGTACAGGTCGATCTCCTACAATGAGCAGCTCTTC
NA,TRBV7-9,TRBJ1-6,NA,CVSSLNVLSPLYF,TGTGTCAGCAGCTTAAACGTCTTATCACCCCTCTACTTT
NA,TRBV20-1,TRBJ1-1,many,CSAREAGRLHAEAFF,TGCAGTGCTAGAGAGGCAGGAAGGCTCCACGCTGAAGCTTTCTTT
NA,TRBV6-5,TRBJ2-7,NA,CAISYRDNGDYEQYF,TGTGCCATCAGTTACCGGGACAATGGAGACTACGAGCAGTACTTC